Shown below are 6 T cell receptor beta chains from a single sample sequenced in a study of radiation and T cells in renal cell carcinoma. Sequenced by immunoSEQ multiplex PCR; TCRdb stores in-frame clones only, minus some. The sample comprises 150,000 to 180,000 clones, 87% of which are singletons, and 13% rests with the top ten. Time point given: blood 2 weeks post-SBRT. Treatment indicated: 15 Gy SBRT to primary tumor, nephrectomy 4 weeks later. The sequencing used blood, collected from a patient whose treatment included radiotherapy and nephrectomy. These receptors were collected from a woman aged 45-65 years with renal cell carcinoma.

The V and J genes are TRBV5-1 and TRBJ2-7; 8 bases align to TRBD1. Germline assignment: CDR1 SGHRS and CDR2 YFSETQ. V was clipped by 3 bases and J by 2 bases; unmatched bases: 7. This CDR3 has 15 amino acids. CDR3 sequence reads: CASSSPGQVTYEQYF. CDR3 sequence (DNA): TGCGCCAGCAGCTCACCGGGACAGGTAACCTACGAGCAGTACTTC.

The chain is built from TRBV13 and TRBJ2-3; D is possibly TRBD2 (6 bases). V was cut by 6 bases and J by 3 bases, with 16 bases left in between. The CDR3 consists of 15 residues. Germline V gene data show CDR1 as PRHDT and CDR2 as FYEKMQ (reference sequence). As DNA, the CDR3 is TGTGCCAGCAGGTCACTGGGGGGAAGGACAGATACGCAGTATTTT. Its translation is CASRSLGGRTDTQYF.

A word on this clone: The same CDR3 also results from other DNA sequences found in this sample. The V gene is TRBV25-1, the J gene TRBJ2-2; D possibly corresponds to TRBD2 (5 bases). This CDR3 has 15 residues. The V gene's germline CDR1 is MGHDK and CDR2 SYGVNS. The germline V and J ends were trimmed by 0 bases and 5 bases, with 10 bases remaining between them. CDR3 residues: CASSEYVGGTGELFF. CDR3 coding DNA: TGTGCCAGCAGTGAATATGTGGGCGGGACCGGGGAGCTGTTTTTT. Full variable domain (missing parts from reference TRBV25-1 and TRBJ2-2): EADIYQTPRYLVIGTGKKITLECSQTMGHDKMYWYQQDPGMELHLIHYSYGVNSTEKGDLSSESTVSRIRTEHFPLTLESARPSHTSQYLCASSEYVGGTGELFFGEGSRLTVL.

This chain links TRBV11-3 with TRBJ2-5, with 8 bases identical to TRBD1. This CDR3 comprises 13 residues. J gave up 5 bases and V 6 bases, and 5 bases lay outside the gene matches. Germline V CDR1 and CDR2: SGHNT, YENEEA. The DNA for the CDR3 is TGTGCCAGCAGTCCAGGGGGCCGGGAGACCCAGTACTTC. This gives the protein CASSPGGRETQYF.

The chain carries TRBV7-9 and TRBJ2-7, with D perhaps matching TRBD1 or TRBD2 (5 bases each). From germline, CDR1 is SEHNR and CDR2 FQNEAQ (reference sequence). Trimming cost V 7 bases and J 2 bases, with 18 bases left between them. CDR3 length equals 15 residues. Here the CDR3 reads CASTSTGTVTYEQYF. CDR3 nucleotide sequence: TGTGCCAGCACCTCTACCGGGACGGTGACCTACGAGCAGTACTTC.

This sequence joins TRBV29-1 and TRBJ1-1; the D is unclear. Trimming stripped 1 base from V and 0 bases from J, with 9 bases between. The CDR3 covers 14 residues. Germline-derived CDR1 and CDR2 are SQVTM and ANQGSEA. The CDR3 here is CSVEGKGLNTEAFF. DNA of the CDR3: TGCAGCGTTGAAGGGAAAGGGCTGAACACTGAAGCTTTCTTT.